Listed here are 28 T cell receptor beta chains from one sample, sequenced in a study of cytomegalovirus exposure and HLA in healthy donors. PCR was performed using 60 Vbeta and 13 Jbeta primers. Produced via immunoSEQ multiplex PCR; TCRdb's table is partial and in-frame only. The data show around 85,000 clones, over 70% seen once. The sample taken for sequencing was PBMCs. The receptor source for this set is a man aged 45-65 years in good health and CMV-seropositive.

The chain is built from TRBV30 and TRBJ2-6; D ambiguous. Trimming left V 0 bases short and J 1 base short, with 16 bases between. Germline V CDR1 and CDR2: GTSNPN, SVGIG (reference sequence). This CDR3 has 18 amino acids. The CDR3 reads CAWSVRVYPSSGANVLTF. CDR3 in DNA: TGTGCCTGGAGTGTACGCGTCTACCCCTCATCTGGGGCCAACGTCCTGACTTTC.

Only a few counts were recorded for this clone. The chain is built from TRBV7-2 and TRBJ1-4, with 9 nucleotides matching TRBD1. J gave up 5 bases and V 2 bases, and 9 bases lay outside the gene matches. Looked up from germline, CDR1 is SGHTA and CDR2 is FQGNSA. The CDR3 is made up of 17 amino acids. The chain's CDR3 is CASSLLRQGVGNEKLFF. CDR3 bases: TGTGCCAGCAGCTTACTGAGACAGGGGGTGGGGAATGAAAAACTGTTTTTT. Variable domain in full (rest from reference TRBV7-2 and TRBJ1-4): GAGVSQSPSNKVTEKGKDVELRCDPISGHTALYWYRQSLGQGLEFLIYFQGNSAPDKSGLPSDRFSAERTGGSVSTLTIQRTQQEDSAVYLCASSLLRQGVGNEKLFFGSGTQLSVL.

The rearrangement links TRBV7-8 to TRBJ1-5; 8 bases map to TRBD1. V shed 2 bases, J shed 4 bases, and the junction held 7 bases outside the gene matches. The CDR3 is made up of 16 amino acids. Germline assignment: CDR1 SGHVS and CDR2 FQNEAQ. The CDR3 reads CASSLLQGQVNQPQHF. The CDR3 nucleotides are TGTGCCAGCAGCTTACTTCAGGGACAGGTTAATCAGCCCCAGCATTTT.

This chain connects TRBV21-1 to TRBJ1-2; the listed D gene, TRBD1, was not tested against the DNA. TRBV21-1 is a pseudogene locus. The CDR3 runs to 14 residues. This CDR3 is CASSKRGMNYGYTF. CDR3 DNA sequence: TGTGCCAGCAGCAAAAGGGGAATGAACTATGGCTACACCTTC.

As DNA, the CDR3 is TGCGCCAGCAGCTTGGTTTCGGGGGACACTGAAGCTTTCTTT. Translation: CASSLVSGDTEAFF. The J gene is TRBJ1-1, the V gene TRBV5-1, with a weak D call TRBD1 (5 bases). Germline CDR1 reads SGHRS; CDR2 reads YFSETQ. V was shortened by 0 bases and J by 3 bases, with 9 bases between the two germline ends. There are 14 residues in the CDR3. Based on the CDR3 plus reference TRBV5-1 and TRBJ1-1, the full variable domain is KAGVTQTPRYLIKTRGQQVTLSCSPISGHRSVSWYQQTPGQGLQFLFEYFSETQRNKGNFPGRFSGRQFSNSRSEMNVSTLELGDSALYLCASSLVSGDTEAFFGQGTRLTVV.

The CDR3: CASSFLGRGYGYTF. DNA for the CDR3: TGTGCCAGCAGCTTCTTGGGAAGGGGCTATGGCTACACCTTC. The rearrangement links TRBV7-2 to TRBJ1-2, with D tentatively TRBD1 (5 bases). V lost 3 bases and J lost 4, with 12 bases in between. The V gene's germline CDR1 is SGHTA and CDR2 FQGNSA. The CDR3 runs 14 residues.

V usage is TRBV6-5 and J usage is TRBJ1-6; 7 nucleotides align to TRBD1. The CDR3 has 16 amino acids. In germline, CDR1 is MNHEY, CDR2 SVGAGI. The V segment lost 4 bases and the J segment 5 bases; nucleotides outside the gene matches: 8. The CDR3 here is CASSSHRGDDNSPLHF. Written as DNA, the CDR3 is TGTGCCAGCAGTTCTCACAGGGGCGATGATAATTCACCCCTCCACTTT.

This chain joins TRBV6-6 and TRBJ1-1; tentative D call: TRBD1 (6 bases). Per germline, CDR1 MNHNY and CDR2 SVGAGI (reference sequence). This CDR3 spans 14 amino acids. The germline V and J ends were trimmed by 6 bases and 1 base, with 12 bases remaining between them. In DNA form, the CDR3 reads TGTGCCAGCAGAACCACAGGGACGAACACTGAAGCTTTCTTT. This translates into CASRTTGTNTEAFF.

The chain couples TRBV18 to TRBJ2-7; 13 bases map to TRBD2. Germline V gene sequence: CDR1 KGHSH, CDR2 LQKENI. The CDR3 contains 15 residues. V trimming: 5 bases; J trimming: 5 bases; junction bases outside the gene matches: 6. The CDR3 nucleotides are TGTGCCAGCTCAAGCCGGACTAGCGGGAGACACGAGCAGTACTTC. This sequence encodes CASSSRTSGRHEQYF.

The rearrangement joins TRBV27 to TRBJ2-1; 7 bases agree with TRBD2. Per the germline V gene, CDR1 is MNHEY and CDR2 is SMNVEV (reference sequence). The CDR3 sequence is 14 residues long. The junction had 1 base not matched to a gene; V was cut back by 2 bases and J by 3 bases. The CDR3 sequence: CASSLGGGYNEQFF. As DNA, the CDR3 is TGTGCCAGCAGTTTAGGGGGGGGCTACAATGAGCAGTTCTTC.

This clone came up a few times. The chain carries TRBV6-6 and TRBJ1-5, with D possibly TRBD1 on 6 matching bases. The CDR3 runs 14 residues. Germline V lookup: CDR1 MNHNY, CDR2 SVGAGI (reference sequence). With 5 bases removed from V and 1 base from J, the gap between germline ends came to 9 bases. CDR3 nucleotides: TGTGCCAGCAGTCAAGACAGGAGCAATCAGCCCCAGCATTTT. Protein sequence: CASSQDRSNQPQHF.

About this clone itself: This same CDR3 is encoded by further DNA sequences in the sample. This rearrangement joins TRBV19 to TRBJ2-5; 7 nucleotides align to TRBD1. The CDR3 runs to 12 residues. Germline CDR1 and CDR2: LNHDA and SQIVND (reference sequence). The junction had 0 bases not matched to a gene; V was cut back by 4 bases and J by 4 bases. The CDR3 nucleotides read TGTGCCAGTAGTACAGGGGGAGAGACCCAGTACTTC. It yields the protein CASSTGGETQYF.

The chain links TRBV4-3 to TRBJ2-1, with D possibly matching TRBD2 (6 bases). CDR1 and CDR2 from the germline V gene are LGHNA and YSLEER. The CDR3 sequence is 15 residues long. V lost 4 bases, J lost 0 bases, and 10 bases lay in between. The CDR3 spells CASSPGVSSYNEQFF. The CDR3 DNA reads as TGCGCCAGCAGCCCGGGGGTTAGCTCCTACAATGAGCAGTTCTTC.

The chain has TRBV5-1 and TRBJ2-5, with no clear D. Looked up from germline, CDR1 is SGHRS and CDR2 is YFSETQ. This CDR3 is 14 amino acids long. Trimming removed 10 bases at V and 5 bases at J, with 21 bases between. As DNA, the CDR3 is TGCGCCTCCGGCGGCTATAGTGAGACGGAGACCCAGTACTTC. It yields the protein CASGGYSETETQYF. The entire variable domain, with the rest obtained from reference TRBV5-1 and TRBJ2-5, is as follows: KAGVTQTPRYLIKTRGQQVTLSCSPISGHRSVSWYQQTPGQGLQFLFEYFSETQRNKGNFPGRFSGRQFSNSRSEMNVSTLELGDSALYLCASGGYSETETQYFGPGTRLLVL.

About this clone: Other nucleotide sequences in the sample specify the same CDR3. The J gene is TRBJ2-7, the V gene TRBV15; unclear D gene. Germline assignment: CDR1 LNHNV and CDR2 YYDKDF (reference sequence). This CDR3 contains 14 residues. Deletions cut 0 bases from V and 1 base from J, with 7 bases between. The CDR3 coding sequence is TGTGCCACCAGCAGAGAGACCAGGTCCTACGAGCAGTACTTC. This translates into CATSRETRSYEQYF. Using reference TRBV15 and TRBJ2-7 for the parts outside the CDR3, the full variable domain is DAMVIQNPRYQVTQFGKPVTLSCSQTLNHNVMYWYQQKSSQAPKLLFHYYDKDFNNEADTPDNFQSRRPNTSFCFLDIRSPGLGDTAMYLCATSRETRSYEQYFGPGTRLTVT.

This clone came up once. The chain joins TRBV19 to TRBJ2-2, with TRBD1 identical over 10 bases. V gave up 8 bases and J gave up 2 bases; unmatched junction bases: 2. Germline V gene data show CDR1 as LNHDA and CDR2 as SQIVND (reference sequence). This CDR3 has 14 amino acids. The CDR3 bases are TGTGCCAGTGGGACAGGGGTAAACACCGGGGAGCTGTTTTTT. Translating it yields CASGTGVNTGELFF.

J is TRBJ1-4 and V is TRBV30; the D is unclear. The length of the CDR3 is 16 residues. Trimming took 0 bases from V and 4 from J, leaving 15 bases between them. Germline CDR1 and CDR2: GTSNPN and SVGIG (reference sequence). CDR3 in amino acids: CAWSVFRGGFNEKLFF. The DNA of the CDR3 is TGTGCCTGGAGTGTCTTTCGGGGTGGTTTTAATGAAAAACTGTTTTTT. Based on the CDR3 plus reference TRBV30 and TRBJ1-4, the full variable domain is SQTIHQWPATLVQPVGSPLSLECTVEGTSNPNLYWYRQAAGRGLQLLFYSVGIGQISSEVPQNLSASRPQDRQFILSSKKLLLSDSGFYLCAWSVFRGGFNEKLFFGSGTQLSVL.

The genes are TRBV7-9 and TRBJ2-7; weak D call: TRBD2 (5 bases). In germline, CDR1 is SEHNR, CDR2 FQNEAQ (reference sequence). This CDR3 has 13 residues. Between the trimmed V and J ends, which lost 5 bases and 2 bases, there was a span of 10 bases. The CDR3 loop is CASSTSGTYEQYF. CDR3 DNA: TGTGCCAGCAGCACCTCGGGGACCTACGAGCAGTACTTC.

The chain has TRBV5-1 and TRBJ2-3, with a weak D call TRBD2 (5 bases). The CDR3 contains 14 residues. CDR1 and CDR2 from the germline V gene are SGHRS and YFSETQ. Trimming removed 8 bases at V and 2 bases at J, with 15 bases between. The DNA of the CDR3 is TGCGCCAGTATGACTATCCCCAACACAGATACGCAGTATTTT. Its translation: CASMTIPNTDTQYF.

Concerning this clone itself: A junction end diverges from the germline sequence, so it may reflect a read error. The chain recombines TRBV7-9 with TRBJ1-2, with D perhaps TRBD1 (5 bases). The germline gives CDR1 SEHNR, CDR2 FQNEAQ (reference sequence). The CDR3 is 15 amino acids. The CDR3 spells CSSSSHGGANYGYTF. Here the CDR3 DNA reads TGTTCCAGCAGTTCACACGGTGGGGCCAACTATGGCTACACCTTC.

V and J are TRBV6-5 and TRBJ2-7; TRBD2 matches 12 bases. The V gene end was trimmed by 4 bases and the J gene end by 4 bases; junction bases not matched to a gene: 8. Germline V lookup: CDR1 MNHEY, CDR2 SVGAGI. The CDR3 consists of 16 residues. The CDR3 bases are TGTGCCAGCAGTTCTTCTAGCGGGAGGGTTATGTACGAGCAGTACTTC. Translation: CASSSSSGRVMYEQYF.

The CDR3 loop reads CASSFVQGPNEKLFF. CDR3 sequence (DNA): TGCGCCAGCAGCTTCGTACAGGGACCTAATGAAAAACTGTTTTTT. The chain uses TRBV5-1 and TRBJ1-4; D perhaps matches TRBD1 (6 bases). V lost 2 bases, J lost 3 bases, and 11 bases lay in between. CDR1 and CDR2 (germline): SGHRS, YFSETQ. This CDR3 region has 15 residues.

The chain combines TRBV30 with TRBJ1-6, with D perhaps matching TRBD1 (6 bases). This CDR3 is built from 11 residues. V lost 2 bases to trimming and J lost 14 bases, with 10 bases between them. Germline assignment: CDR1 GTSNPN and CDR2 SVGIG (reference sequence). This CDR3 is CAWSQGRALHF. The CDR3 region has the DNA TGTGCCTGGAGTCAGGGGCGAGCCCTCCACTTT.

The gene calls are TRBV6-1 and TRBJ2-7, with D perhaps matching TRBD2 (6 bases). Germline CDR1 reads MNHNS; CDR2 reads SASEGT. Trimming cost V 1 base and J 2 bases, with 9 bases left between them. The CDR3 is made up of 14 amino acids. CDR3 loop: CASSEDGGTYEQYF. For the CDR3, the DNA is TGTGCCAGCAGTGAAGACGGAGGGACCTACGAGCAGTACTTC.

The chain joins TRBV5-1 to TRBJ2-5, with TRBD2 as a possible D gene (6 bases). The V gene's germline CDR1 is SGHRS and CDR2 YFSETQ. This CDR3 contains 16 residues. Trimming shortened V by 0 bases and J by 2 bases, and 14 bases separated the two germline ends. Written as DNA, the CDR3 is TGCGCCAGCAGCTTGGAGGCCGCCGGGGGACAAGAGACCCAGTACTTC. Translating it yields CASSLEAAGGQETQYF.

The gene calls are TRBV19 and TRBJ2-7; TRBD2 agrees at 7 bases. CDR1 and CDR2 from the germline V gene are LNHDA and SQIVND (reference sequence). The junction had 3 bases not matched to a gene; V was cut back by 5 bases and J by 2 bases. This CDR3 has 13 residues. DNA of the CDR3: TGTGCCAGTAGTCGAAGCGGGACCTACGAGCAGTACTTC. Its protein is CASSRSGTYEQYF. Supplemented by reference TRBV19 and TRBJ2-7, the full variable domain reads DGGITQSPKYLFRKEGQNVTLSCEQNLNHDAMYWYRQDPGQGLRLIYYSQIVNDFQKGDIAEGYSVSREKKESFPLTVTSAQKNPTAFYLCASSRSGTYEQYFGPGTRLTVT.

V and J are TRBV19 and TRBJ1-5; D is possibly TRBD1 (5 bases). The CDR3 runs 13 residues. Germline assignment: CDR1 LNHDA and CDR2 SQIVND (reference sequence). V gave up 9 bases and J gave up 8 bases, with 17 bases separating them. The CDR3 region has the DNA TGTGCCAGCCGGGCAGGGCCCTCGAAGCCCCAGCATTTT. Amino acids: CASRAGPSKPQHF.

CDR3 sequence reads: CASSYNGYYGYTF. CDR3 DNA: TGTGCCAGCAGTTACAACGGGTACTATGGCTACACCTTC. This chain uses TRBV6-6 with TRBJ1-2, with no clear D. The V end lost 2 bases, the J end lost 3 bases, and 7 bases lay between the germline ends. This CDR3 region has 13 residues. In germline, CDR1 is MNHNY, CDR2 SVGAGI (reference sequence).